This T cell receptor beta chain was identified in a study of metastatic and nonmetastatic thyroid tumors. Broader study findings: Malignant tumors reportedly showed significantly higher TCR beta diversity than benign nodules in both blood and tumor.

Patients had received no treatment of any kind before thyroid surgery. The junction had 9 bases not matched to a gene; V was cut back by 6 bases and J by 4 bases. CDR1 is LNHDA, CDR2 SQIVND, per germline (reference sequence). This CDR3 contains 15 residues. This clone was picked up many times. The antigen is not known. From the PCR reads, TCRdb re-called clones with MiXCR. Among about 32,000 clones listed, about 20% were seen once. Sequencing used blood. The receptor was derived from a female donor with papillary thyroid cancer or a benign thyroid nodule (not recorded which). Some clones in this sample may be carry-over from other donors' samples. J is TRBJ1-5 and V is TRBV19; 7 bases line up with TRBD1. For the CDR3, the DNA is TGTGCCAGTAGGGCAGACAGGGCGGGTAATCAGCCCCAGCATTTT. Encoded protein: CASRADRAGNQPQHF.